The next 28 T cell receptor beta chains were all read from a single sample in a study of blood T cell repertoires in COVID-19. Measured with immunoSEQ multiplex PCR; TCRdb has only the in-frame clones, and not every one. The profile covers about 380,000 clones, with 88% appearing a single time and more than 1% taken by the ten largest. The specimen was PBMCs or T cells enriched from blood (not recorded which). The source of these receptors is a woman between 18 and 29 years old who had recovered from COVID-19.

V usage is TRBV3-1 (or the pseudogene TRBV3-2) and J usage is TRBJ1-2; 7 bases agree with TRBD1. The CDR3 is made up of 16 amino acids. The V and J ends lost 1 base and 2 bases, in that order; junction bases with no gene match: 7. The germline CDR1 and CDR2 sequences are LGHDT and YNNKEL (reference sequence). Here the CDR3 DNA reads TGTGCCAGCAGCCAAGGATTTGCAGGGGGGAACTATGGCTACACCTTC. Protein sequence: CASSQGFAGGNYGYTF.

The J gene is TRBJ2-5, the V gene TRBV2; D is ambiguous. Per the germline V gene, CDR1 is SNHLY and CDR2 is FYNNEI. The CDR3 is 13 residues long. Trimming shortened V by 10 bases and J by 4 bases, and 16 bases separated the two germline ends. As DNA, the CDR3 is TGTGCCACCCTTGGTCCCCGCAGAGAGACCCAGTACTTC. Encoded protein: CATLGPRRETQYF.

J is TRBJ1-4 and V is TRBV7-6; the D is unclear. The CDR3 totals 15 residues. Germline V gene sequence: CDR1 SGHVS, CDR2 FNYEAQ. Between the trimmed V and J ends, which lost 5 bases and 3 bases, there was a span of 13 bases. The CDR3 protein is CASSPQRAANEKLFF. The CDR3 DNA is TGTGCCAGCAGCCCCCAGAGGGCAGCTAATGAAAAACTGTTTTTT.

This clone appeared once. The rearrangement links TRBV30 to TRBJ1-1; 8 positions match TRBD1. Germline loops: CDR1 GTSNPN, CDR2 SVGIG (reference sequence). Trimming removed 4 bases from V and 4 bases from J; junction bases left unmatched: 5. This CDR3 is built from 13 residues. The CDR3 DNA sequence: TGTGCCTGGACGGTCAGGGGGCCCACTGAAGCTTTCTTT. It codes for CAWTVRGPTEAFF.

This sequence joins TRBV4-3 and TRBJ2-2; 7 bases fit TRBD1. Trimming took 1 base from V and 4 from J; bases not matched to a gene: 9. The CDR3 has 17 amino acids. From germline, CDR1 is LGHNA and CDR2 YSLEER. In DNA, the CDR3 is TGCGCCAGCAGCCAAGGCAGCAGGGGGTTGAGCACCGGGGAGCTGTTTTTT. It translates to CASSQGSRGLSTGELFF.

A few counts support this clone. V is TRBV28 and J is TRBJ1-1; no clear D gene. CDR1 and CDR2 from the germline V gene are MDHEN and SYDVKM. CDR3 length: 13 residues. V was shortened by 6 bases and J by 1 base, with 9 bases between the two germline ends. This chain's CDR3 is CASRRRENTEAFF. Written as DNA, the CDR3 is TGTGCCAGCAGACGACGGGAGAACACTGAAGCTTTCTTT.

The V gene is TRBV28, the J gene TRBJ2-2; D unresolved. Trimming stripped 7 bases from V and 7 bases from J, with 16 bases between. The germline gives CDR1 MDHEN, CDR2 SYDVKM. The CDR3 runs to 14 residues. CDR3 sequence: CASIFVRGGGELFF. The CDR3 DNA reads TGTGCCAGCATTTTCGTTCGAGGCGGCGGGGAGCTGTTTTTT.

The chain uses TRBV6-5 and TRBJ2-1, with no clear D. The CDR3 has 10 amino acids. With 7 bases removed from V and 15 bases from J, the gap between germline ends came to 13 bases. Germline CDR1 MNHEY, CDR2 SVGAGI. CDR3 DNA: TGTGCCAGCAATTTTCATAGTCCGTTCTTC. It encodes CASNFHSPFF.

The chain employs TRBV5-4 and TRBJ2-5; D unclear. Germline loops: CDR1 SGHNT, CDR2 YYREEE (reference sequence). CDR3 size: 11 residues. Trimming stripped 4 bases from V and 3 bases from J, with 4 bases between. The CDR3 nucleotides read TGTGCCAGCAGCAATAAAGAGACCCAGTACTTC. Translation gives CASSNKETQYF.

The V call is TRBV3-1 (or the pseudogene TRBV3-2), the J call TRBJ2-7; possible D gene TRBD1, 5 bases. Germline V CDR1 and CDR2: LGHDT, YNNKEL (reference sequence). This CDR3 comprises 15 residues. The V end was cut by 1 base, the J end by 0 bases, with 10 bases between. The CDR3 DNA is TGTGCCAGCAGCCAAGTGTCCGACAGCTCCTACGAGCAGTACTTC. It translates to CASSQVSDSSYEQYF.

This clone was counted only a few times. The chain uses TRBV5-1 and TRBJ1-2; TRBD1 might be the D (6 bases). Germline-derived CDR1 and CDR2 are SGHRS and YFSETQ. Trimming took 5 bases from V and 8 from J, leaving 22 bases between them. The length of the CDR3 is 15 residues. The CDR3 nucleotides read TGCGCCAGCAGAGTCTTTCCGGACAGCCAGGAGGGCTACACCTTC. Protein: CASRVFPDSQEGYTF.

The chain is built from TRBV6-5 and TRBJ1-5, with no clear D. This CDR3 contains 15 residues. Germline V gives CDR1 MNHEY, CDR2 SVGAGI. Trimming pared 7 bases from V and 0 bases from J, leaving 13 bases between. CDR3 sequence: CASKPRLYSNQPQHF. CDR3 bases: TGTGCCAGCAAGCCGAGGCTGTATAGCAATCAGCCCCAGCATTTT.

V gene TRBV18 combines with J gene TRBJ1-6; the match to TRBD1 covers 7 bases. Germline values: CDR1 KGHSH, CDR2 LQKENI. The CDR3 loop spans 16 amino acids. V shed 4 bases, J shed 5 bases, and the junction held 8 bases outside the gene matches. CDR3 bases: TGTGCCAGCTCACAATCTCCGGGACAGCATAATTCACCCCTCCACTTT. As protein: CASSQSPGQHNSPLHF.

The chain recombines TRBV4-3 with TRBJ2-3; D perhaps matches TRBD2 (5 bases). V dropped 0 bases and J dropped 0 bases, with 13 bases sitting between them. The germline gives CDR1 LGHNA, CDR2 YSLEER. There are 17 residues in the CDR3. CDR3 sequence (DNA): TGCGCCAGCAGCCAAGACGCGGGCTACAGCAGCACAGATACGCAGTATTTT. This encodes CASSQDAGYSSTDTQYF.

The chain links TRBV6-5 to TRBJ1-5; D is perhaps TRBD1 (6 bases). CDR3 size: 15 residues. CDR1 and CDR2 from the germline V gene are MNHEY and SVGAGI. Trimming removed 4 bases from V and 1 base from J, with 11 bases in between. For the CDR3, the DNA is TGTGCCAGCAGTTGGACTGGACAGAGCAATCAGCCCCAGCATTTT. Its protein is CASSWTGQSNQPQHF.

The chain is built from TRBV12-2 and TRBJ2-2; the table's D call, TRBD1, has no DNA check behind it. TRBV12-2 is termed a pseudogene. The length of the CDR3 is 21 residues. CDR3 sequence: CASRLGGTGCELGFITGELFF. The CDR3 nucleotides are TGTGCAAGTCGCTTAGGAGGGACAGGGTGCGAATTAGGATTTATCACCGGGGAGCTGTTTTTT.

This clone was observed a few times. The J gene is TRBJ1-2, the V gene TRBV4-3, with unresolved D. This CDR3 is 14 amino acids long. Germline loops: CDR1 LGHNA, CDR2 YSLEER. Trimming removed 4 bases at V and 2 bases at J, with 11 bases between. For the CDR3, the DNA is TGCGCCAGCAGCCGCCAGACAAGAAACTATGGCTACACCTTC. This encodes CASSRQTRNYGYTF.

V usage is TRBV19 and J usage is TRBJ1-2; 7 positions match TRBD1. CDR1 LNHDA and CDR2 SQIVND come from the germline V gene (reference sequence). The CDR3 runs 13 residues. After removal of 5 bases from V and 4 bases from J, the junction contained 4 bases not matched to a gene. The CDR3 DNA follows: TGTGCCAGTAGTTTCCGGGACAGCTATGGCTACACCTTC. This sequence encodes CASSFRDSYGYTF. The whole variable domain, remainder taken from reference TRBV19 and TRBJ1-2, is DGGITQSPKYLFRKEGQNVTLSCEQNLNHDAMYWYRQDPGQGLRLIYYSQIVNDFQKGDIAEGYSVSREKKESFPLTVTSAQKNPTAFYLCASSFRDSYGYTFGSGTRLTVV.

The CDR3: CASSPTTLSGNTIYF. The CDR3, as DNA: TGTGCCAGCAGCCCTACGACACTCTCTGGAAACACCATATATTTT. The chain couples TRBV9 to TRBJ1-3; D uncertain. This CDR3 has 15 amino acids. V was shortened by 4 bases and J by 0 bases, with 11 bases between the two germline ends. Germline V CDR1 and CDR2: SGDLS, YYNGEE.

The chain joins TRBV5-4 to TRBJ1-1; perhaps TRBD1 as D (5 bases). The CDR3 is made up of 16 amino acids. Germline V gene data show CDR1 as SGHNT and CDR2 as YYREEE (reference sequence). Between the trimmed V and J ends, which lost 4 bases and 4 bases, there was a span of 20 bases. The CDR3 protein is CASSPPPGERGTEAFF. CDR3 bases: TGTGCCAGCAGCCCCCCCCCGGGAGAGAGGGGCACTGAAGCTTTCTTT. Based on the CDR3 plus reference TRBV5-4 and TRBJ1-1, the full variable domain is ETGVTQSPTHLIKTRGQQVTLRCSSQSGHNTVSWYQQALGQGPQFIFQYYREEENGRGNFPPRFSGLQFPNYSSELNVNALELDDSALYLCASSPPPGERGTEAFFGQGTRLTVV.

V usage is TRBV27 and J usage is TRBJ1-5; the match to TRBD1 covers 7 bases. The CDR3 loop spans 17 amino acids. CDR1 MNHEY and CDR2 SMNVEV come from the germline V gene (reference sequence). Losses at the gene ends were 8 bases for V and 3 bases for J; bases not matched to a gene: 16. The CDR3, as DNA: TGTGCCAGCGCCACGACAGGGAGTCTGAGCAACAATCAGCCCCAGCATTTT. Protein sequence: CASATTGSLSNNQPQHF.

V is TRBV4-3 and J is TRBJ1-5; D perhaps matches TRBD1 (5 bases). This CDR3 comprises 14 residues. CDR1 LGHNA and CDR2 YSLEER come from the germline V gene. V lost 0 bases, J lost 3 bases, and 6 bases lay in between. The CDR3 bases are TGCGCCAGCAGCCAAGACAGGGCCAATCAGCCCCAGCATTTT. Translating gives CASSQDRANQPQHF.

The chain combines TRBV20-1 with TRBJ2-7, with a weak D call TRBD2 (6 bases). Germline V gives CDR1 DFQATT, CDR2 SNEGSKA (reference sequence). There are 14 residues in the CDR3. Between the trimmed V and J ends, which lost 3 bases and 3 bases, there was a span of 15 bases. CDR3 coding DNA: TGCAGTGCTAGTACCGGCGGGGCAGTCTACGAGCAGTACTTC. Protein: CSASTGGAVYEQYF.

The V call is TRBV19, the J call TRBJ1-5; 9 nucleotides match TRBD1. CDR3 length: 15 amino acids. V lost 3 bases, J lost 0 bases, and 0 bases stayed unmatched. Germline values: CDR1 LNHDA, CDR2 SQIVND (reference sequence). Here the CDR3 DNA reads TGTGCCAGTAGTATGGGACAGGGTAGCAATCAGCCCCAGCATTTT. It specifies CASSMGQGSNQPQHF.

This chain links TRBV6-2 or TRBV6-3 with TRBJ2-5; 10 bases are a match to TRBD2. V dropped 2 bases and J dropped 5; count of bases not matched to a gene: 5. CDR3 length: 15 residues. The germline gives CDR1 MNHEY, CDR2 SVGEGT. The CDR3 nucleotides are TGTGCCAGCAGTTACCAGCGGGGGGGCCGCGAGACCCAGTACTTC. This sequence encodes CASSYQRGGRETQYF.

This chain uses TRBV3-1 (or the pseudogene TRBV3-2) with TRBJ1-6; TRBD1 matches at 11 bases. The CDR3 has 14 residues. Per the germline V gene, CDR1 is LGHDT and CDR2 is YNNKEL (reference sequence). After removal of 4 bases from V and 10 bases from J, the junction contained 3 bases not matched to a gene. The CDR3 bases are TGTGCCAGCAGCCTTCGGACAGGGGGCTCACCCCTCCACTTT. As protein: CASSLRTGGSPLHF.

As concerns this clone: Other DNA sequences in the same sample also yield this CDR3. The V and J genes are TRBV30 and TRBJ2-7; D remains ambiguous. This CDR3 contains 12 residues. Trimming removed 0 bases from V and 6 bases from J, with 9 bases in between. Germline assignment: CDR1 GTSNPN and CDR2 SVGIG (reference sequence). CDR3 amino acids: CAWSVGGLEQYF. The CDR3 nucleotides read TGTGCCTGGAGTGTCGGTGGGCTCGAGCAGTACTTC. The full variable domain, completed using reference TRBV30 and TRBJ2-7, is SQTIHQWPATLVQPVGSPLSLECTVEGTSNPNLYWYRQAAGRGLQLLFYSVGIGQISSEVPQNLSASRPQDRQFILSSKKLLLSDSGFYLCAWSVGGLEQYFGPGTRLTVT.

This chain links TRBV3-1 (or the pseudogene TRBV3-2) with TRBJ1-1, with unresolved D. This CDR3 comprises 11 residues. Trimming removed 4 bases at V and 8 bases at J, with 8 bases between. The germline V gene has CDR1 LGHDT and CDR2 YNNKEL (reference sequence). The CDR3: CASSRSGEAFF. In DNA form, the CDR3 reads TGTGCCAGCAGCCGGTCGGGGGAAGCTTTCTTT.